These 31 T cell receptor beta chains came from one sample sequenced in a study of blood T cells in healthy people across ages. For the second PCR, which ran for roughly 7 to 11 cycles, a sample-barcoded 5' primer and a J-beta primer mix were used. Using its own MiXCR run on the 5' RACE reads, TCRdb lists one record per CDR3 protein. This table has about 1.4 million distinct CDR3 sequences, roughly 60% appearing once. The sequenced sample was blood. The origin of the receptors is a young man in good health.

V and J are TRBV7-2 and TRBJ2-6; 9 positions match TRBD1. Trimming took 4 bases from V and 0 from J; bases not matched to a gene: 7. This CDR3 region has 18 residues. The germline CDR1 and CDR2 sequences are SGHTA and FQGNSA. CDR3 nucleotides: TGTGCCAGCAGCTCGGGACAGGGCTCCCTCTCTGGGGCCAACGTCCTGACTTTC. As protein: CASSSGQGSLSGANVLTF.

This sequence joins TRBV9 and TRBJ1-2, with D hard to call. The CDR3 extends over 15 amino acids. The germline V and J ends were trimmed by 3 bases and 1 base, with 13 bases remaining between them. From germline, CDR1 is SGDLS and CDR2 YYNGEE. The CDR3 sequence: CASSGLGRYNYGYTF. The CDR3 DNA sequence: TGTGCCAGCAGCGGACTAGGAAGATATAACTATGGCTACACCTTC.

The chain carries TRBV9 and TRBJ2-1; TRBD1 aligns across 8 bases. This CDR3 has 15 amino acids. From germline, CDR1 is SGDLS and CDR2 YYNGEE. V was pared by 0 bases and J by 3 bases, with 2 bases of the junction left unmatched. The CDR3 sequence is CASSVARGLYNEQFF. CDR3 nucleotides: TGTGCCAGCAGCGTAGCCAGGGGGCTCTACAATGAGCAGTTCTTC.

In regard to this clonotype: The junction does not match germline at one end; this may be a read error. V and J are TRBV20-1 and TRBJ2-3, with no clear D. The CDR3 runs 13 residues. Germline V lookup: CDR1 DFQATT, CDR2 SNEGSKA (reference sequence). The chain's CDR3 is CSATDGSTDTRYF. As DNA, the CDR3 is TGCAGTGCTACCGACGGGTCCACAGATACGCGGTATTTT.

This clonotype was counted a few times. V usage is TRBV9 and J usage is TRBJ1-2; possibly TRBD1 for D (6 bases). This CDR3 region has 13 residues. Trimming removed 3 bases at V and 8 bases at J, with 14 bases between. Germline-derived CDR1 and CDR2 are SGDLS and YYNGEE. Here the CDR3 DNA reads TGTGCCAGCAGCGAGGGGGACGGGGGAGGCTACACCTTC. Translation: CASSEGDGGGYTF.

In its sample, this clonotype was seen a few times. The chain uses TRBV4-1 and TRBJ2-3; D is undetermined. Germline V lookup: CDR1 MGHRA, CDR2 YSYEKL. With 4 bases removed from V and 5 bases from J, the gap between germline ends came to 10 bases. The CDR3 sequence is 13 residues long. The DNA of the CDR3 is TGCGCCAGCAGCCGGGTGCGCCGAGATACGCAGTATTTT. It is translated as CASSRVRRDTQYF.

The chain is built from TRBV18 and TRBJ1-5; 7 positions match TRBD1. The ends lost 3 bases at V and 10 bases at J; junction bases unmatched: 9. The germline gives CDR1 KGHSH, CDR2 LQKENI. The CDR3 consists of 14 residues. This CDR3 is CASSPSGQIRPQHF. The CDR3 DNA follows: TGTGCCAGCTCACCCTCGGGACAGATTCGTCCCCAGCATTTT.

This clonotype was found a few times. The rearrangement uses TRBV4-1 and TRBJ2-3; 10 positions agree with TRBD2. Germline CDR1 reads MGHRA; CDR2 reads YSYEKL. Trimming took 2 bases from V and 5 from J; bases not matched to a gene: 7. The CDR3 covers 16 residues. For the CDR3, the DNA is TGCGCCAGCAGCCAACTTGCTAGCGGGGGTCGAGATACGCAGTATTTT. Amino acid sequence: CASSQLASGGRDTQYF.

With respect to this clonotype: A much larger clone differs by one base, so this may be a read error. The V gene is TRBV6-4, the J gene TRBJ2-7; D possibly corresponds to TRBD2 (5 bases). Per germline, CDR1 MRHNA and CDR2 SNTAGT. CDR3 size: 16 residues. V shed 0 bases and J shed 7 bases, with 19 bases lying between them. CDR3 nucleotide sequence: TGTGCCAGCAGTGACTCTAGCGAAAGCTCCTACAATGAGCAGTACTTC. This sequence encodes CASSDSSESSYNEQYF.

The J gene is TRBJ2-6, the V gene TRBV28; perhaps TRBD1 as D (5 bases). The germline CDR1 and CDR2 sequences are MDHEN and SYDVKM. This CDR3 is built from 18 residues. Trimming took off 8 bases at V and 0 bases at J, with 20 bases between the two ends. The CDR3 DNA sequence: TGTGCCAGCGCCACCCAAGCCGACAGTGCCTCTGGGGCCAACGTCCTGACTTTC. Residues: CASATQADSASGANVLTF.

Here the CDR3 DNA reads TGTGCCAGCAGTTTAGCAACTCCCGGGACAGGGGGCGGCAAAAACATTCAGTACTTC. Protein: CASSLATPGTGGGKNIQYF. The chain couples TRBV27 to TRBJ2-4; 12 nucleotides match TRBD1. CDR3 length: 19 residues. V gave up 2 bases and J gave up 3 bases; unmatched junction bases: 11. The germline V gene encodes CDR1 MNHEY and CDR2 SMNVEV (reference sequence).

The J gene is TRBJ2-3, the V gene TRBV12-3 or TRBV12-4, with 8 bases matching TRBD2. The CDR3 consists of 15 residues. The ends lost 6 bases at V and 1 base at J; junction bases unmatched: 6. This CDR3 is CASSRGLVGTDTQYF. CDR3 sequence (DNA): TGTGCCAGCAGCCGGGGACTAGTGGGCACAGATACGCAGTATTTT.

The J gene is TRBJ2-1, the V gene TRBV4-2, with D hard to call. CDR3 length equals 11 residues. V was cut by 1 base and J by 9 bases, with 4 bases left in between. From germline, CDR1 is LGHNA and CDR2 YNFKEQ. This CDR3 reads CASSQAREQFF. In DNA, the CDR3 is TGTGCCAGCAGCCAAGCTCGTGAGCAGTTCTTC.

This clonotype was observed a handful of times. V gene TRBV24-1 combines with J gene TRBJ1-6; a weak D match, TRBD1 (6 bases). Trimming removed 0 bases from V and 8 bases from J, with 16 bases in between. This CDR3 region has 17 residues. Germline assignment: CDR1 KGHDR and CDR2 SFDVKD. The CDR3 nucleotides are TGTGCCACCAGTGATTTGGAGGGAAGGGGGAAGGATTCACCCCTCCACTTT. It yields the protein CATSDLEGRGKDSPLHF.

The rearrangement links TRBV6-2 or TRBV6-3 to TRBJ2-7, with 8 bases matching TRBD2. Germline V CDR1 and CDR2: MNHEY, SVGEGT. The J segment lost 7 bases and the V segment lost 2 bases, leaving 10 bases of the junction unmatched. The CDR3 contains 15 residues. The CDR3 region has the DNA TGTGCCAGCAGTTACAGGCGGGGGGTCTACAATGAGCAGTACTTC. The encoded protein is CASSYRRGVYNEQYF.

The chain has TRBV9 and TRBJ2-4; 7 bases match TRBD2. Matching the DNA end better, TRBJ2-7 makes the J call doubtful. CDR3 length: 16 amino acids. Germline CDR1 SGDLS, CDR2 YYNGEE. The CDR3 is CASSPRAGLPIYEQYF. In DNA form, the CDR3 reads TGTGCCAGCAGCCCCCGAGCGGGACTTCCAATCTACGAGCAGTACTTC.

On this clonotype itself: Mismatch with germline at one junction end may stem from a read error. V usage is TRBV7-6 and J usage is TRBJ2-5; 10 bases match TRBD2. The end of the DNA is better explained by TRBJ2-7, so the J call may be wrong. CDR1 is SGHVS and CDR2 is FNYEAQ in the germline V gene. The CDR3 covers 16 residues. This CDR3 reads CASSTDPSGSSSEQYF. CDR3 nucleotides: TGTGCCAGCAGCACCGACCCTAGCGGGAGTTCCTCCGAGCAGTACTTC.

This clonotype was counted at least ten times. The CDR3 loop is CASSDTSGGVNEQFF. CDR3 in DNA: TGTGCCAGCAGTGACACTAGCGGGGGGGTGAATGAGCAGTTCTTC. The V gene is TRBV6-4, the J gene TRBJ2-1; 13 bases are a match to TRBD2. Germline V gives CDR1 MRHNA, CDR2 SNTAGT. V dropped 2 bases and J dropped 7; count of bases not matched to a gene: 2. This CDR3 contains 15 residues.

Only one count was recorded for this clonotype. The rearrangement uses TRBV12-3 or TRBV12-4 and TRBJ2-2, with a possible D match to TRBD1 (6 bases). The CDR3 is 15 amino acids. V lost 3 bases to trimming and J lost 5 bases, with 13 bases between them. CDR3 nucleotide sequence: TGTGCCAGCAGTTTCCAGGGGCCTACAACCGGGGAGCTGTTTTTT. Translated, it gives CASSFQGPTTGELFF.

The chain uses TRBV30 and TRBJ2-7; no clear D gene. The CDR3 sequence is 12 residues long. Trimming removed 5 bases from V and 4 bases from J, with 12 bases in between. In germline, CDR1 is GTSNPN, CDR2 SVGIG (reference sequence). CDR3 in amino acids: CAWALQTYEQYF. The CDR3 DNA follows: TGTGCCTGGGCCCTGCAGACATACGAGCAGTACTTC.

Note on this clonotype: One end of the junction varies from germline; a read error may be responsible. V gene TRBV4-1 combines with J gene TRBJ2-1, with D hard to call. The CDR3 is 14 amino acids. Germline assignment: CDR1 MGHRA and CDR2 YSYEKL. The CDR3 loop is CTSSPLQLPNEQFF. As DNA, the CDR3 is TGCACCAGCAGCCCCCTCCAGCTGCCGAATGAGCAGTTCTTC.

This clonotype was picked up a small number of times. The V gene is TRBV7-9, the J gene TRBJ2-7, with 7 bases lining up with TRBD2. The CDR3 consists of 14 residues. Germline V gives CDR1 SEHNR, CDR2 FQNEAQ (reference sequence). Trimming cost V 5 bases and J 1 base; bases outside gene matches: 5. The CDR3 region has the DNA TGTGCCAGCAGCCCTGGGGACTATTCCTACGAGCAGTACTTC. Its protein is CASSPGDYSYEQYF.

This clonotype has more than one count but fewer than ten. V is TRBV29-1 and J is TRBJ2-1, with 8 bases that match TRBD2. V lost 4 bases, J lost 4 bases, and 9 bases stayed unmatched. The CDR3 has 15 amino acids. Germline CDR1 and CDR2: SQVTM and ANQGSEA. CDR3 protein: CSVGTGTRGYNEQFF. The CDR3 DNA follows: TGCAGCGTTGGAACCGGGACTAGGGGTTACAATGAGCAGTTCTTC.

The chain recombines TRBV12-3 or TRBV12-4 with TRBJ1-6, with D hard to call. V lost 6 bases and J lost 11, with 14 bases in between. This CDR3 contains 13 residues. This CDR3 is CASSSPPPAPLHF. In DNA, the CDR3 is TGTGCCAGCAGCTCGCCGCCGCCTGCACCCCTCCACTTT.

As for this clonotype: The DNA is omitted, as the CDR3 cannot be located on it reliably, and the CDR3 follows TCRdb's listing. The chain has TRBV7-5 and TRBJ1-6; the table gives TRBD1 as D, unverified against the DNA. TRBV7-5 is given as a pseudogene. The CDR3 is 18 residues long, ends included. CDR3: CISVPEAPPRDGDSPLHF.

This chain uses TRBV2 with TRBJ2-1, with no clear D. This CDR3 is 16 amino acids long. Germline V gives CDR1 SNHLY, CDR2 FYNNEI. The germline V and J ends were trimmed by 7 bases and 4 bases, with 20 bases remaining between them. CDR3 region: CASTQTLHNPYNEQFF. CDR3 in DNA: TGTGCCAGCACGCAGACTCTACATAACCCTTACAATGAGCAGTTCTTC. The variable domain in full, completed from reference TRBV2 and TRBJ2-1, reads EPEVTQTPSHQVTQMGQEVILRCVPISNHLYFYWYRQILGQKVEFLVSFYNNEISEKSEIFDDQFSVERPDGSNFTLKIRSTKLEDSAMYFCASTQTLHNPYNEQFFGPGTRLTVL.

J is TRBJ1-4 and V is TRBV20-1; D is ambiguous. Trimming shortened V by 0 bases and J by 8 bases, and 13 bases separated the two germline ends. From germline, CDR1 is DFQATT and CDR2 SNEGSKA (reference sequence). The CDR3 contains 14 residues. The DNA of the CDR3 is TGCAGTGCTAGAGATACCCGGGTTCGAGAAAAACTGTTTTTT. As protein: CSARDTRVREKLFF.

The genes are TRBV4-1 and TRBJ2-7; 9 bases match TRBD2. Germline values: CDR1 MGHRA, CDR2 YSYEKL. The J segment lost 5 bases and the V segment lost 5 bases, leaving 10 bases of the junction unmatched. This CDR3 contains 15 residues. CDR3: CASSYMSGRMNEQYF. CDR3 nucleotide sequence: TGCGCCAGCAGCTATATGAGCGGGAGGATGAACGAGCAGTACTTC.

This clonotype was seen just once. V usage is TRBV27 and J usage is TRBJ2-1, with TRBD2 matching 11 bases. Germline V gene data show CDR1 as MNHEY and CDR2 as SMNVEV (reference sequence). CDR3 length equals 16 residues. J gave up 7 bases and V 4 bases, and 9 bases lay outside the gene matches. CDR3 amino acids: CASSSASGRYRNEQFF. The CDR3, as DNA: TGTGCCAGCAGTTCGGCTAGCGGGAGGTATCGGAATGAGCAGTTCTTC.

This chain uses TRBV12-3 or TRBV12-4 with TRBJ2-4, with TRBD2 as a possible D gene (5 bases). Deletions cut 3 bases from V and 13 bases from J, with 16 bases between. The CDR3 is 13 amino acids. CDR3 sequence reads: CASSFAGRGEQYF. For the CDR3, the DNA is TGTGCCAGCAGTTTCGCGGGTCGAGGTGAGCAGTACTTC.

V and J are TRBV7-9 and TRBJ1-2; D gene unclear. With 5 bases removed from V and 7 bases from J, the gap between germline ends came to 11 bases. This CDR3 is 12 amino acids long. Germline loops: CDR1 SEHNR, CDR2 FQNEAQ (reference sequence). CDR3 sequence reads: CASSLLTSGYTF. CDR3 coding DNA: TGTGCCAGCAGCCTGCTGACTTCTGGCTACACCTTC. The whole variable domain, filled in from reference TRBV7-9 and TRBJ1-2, reads DTGVSQNPRHKITKRGQNVTFRCDPISEHNRLYWYRQTLGQGPEFLTYFQNEAQLEKSRLLSDRFSAERPKGSFSTLEIQRTEQGDSAMYLCASSLLTSGYTFGSGTRLTVV.